A single sample gave rise to the 30 T cell receptor beta chains below, sequenced in a study of blood T cells in healthy people across ages. Primers used in a second PCR of roughly 6 to 11 cycles were a sample-barcoded 5' primer and a J-beta primer mix. Each CDR3 protein is one row after TCRdb ran MiXCR on the 5' RACE reads. Here the sample spans hundreds of thousands of distinct CDR3 sequences, around three fifths being singletons. What was sequenced was blood. These receptors all stem from a man between 60 and 70 years old in good health.

This clonotype turned up a few times. CDR3 region: CASSVADRGDYGYTF. CDR3 bases: TGTGCCAGCAGCGTAGCGGACAGGGGTGACTATGGCTACACCTTC. The chain carries TRBV9 and TRBJ1-2; 9 nucleotides match TRBD1. This CDR3 is built from 15 residues. CDR1 is SGDLS and CDR2 is YYNGEE in the germline V gene. V was pared by 0 bases and J by 3 bases, with 3 bases of the junction left unmatched.

This chain links TRBV6-5 with TRBJ2-3, with 8 bases fitting TRBD2. The CDR3 totals 13 residues. Germline V CDR1 and CDR2: MNHEY, SVGAGI. The trim removed 10 bases at V and 8 bases at J, leaving 11 bases unmatched. CDR3 bases: TGTGCCACTCGGCGGGGGGCCGATGGTACGCAGTATTTT. Translating gives CATRRGADGTQYF.

This rearrangement joins TRBV4-1 to TRBJ2-1; 7 nucleotides align to TRBD2. Losses at the gene ends were 6 bases for V and 9 bases for J; bases not matched to a gene: 26. The length of the CDR3 is 19 residues. The V gene's germline CDR1 is MGHRA and CDR2 YSYEKL. Written as DNA, the CDR3 is TGCGCCAGCAGTCGCTTGGCCTTCGCTAGCGGCGGTCGTGCGTTTGAGCAGTTCTTC. Its translation: CASSRLAFASGGRAFEQFF.

The genes are TRBV7-2 and TRBJ2-3; D perhaps matches TRBD2 (6 bases). Germline CDR1 reads SGHTA; CDR2 reads FQGNSA. The CDR3 is made up of 15 amino acids. V gave up 3 bases and J gave up 2 bases, with 12 bases separating them. This CDR3 is CASSLEGRVTDTQYF. The CDR3 nucleotides read TGTGCCAGCAGCTTGGAGGGCAGGGTCACAGATACGCAGTATTTT.

CDR3: CASSEKAPNTEAFF. The CDR3 DNA follows: TGTGCCAGCAGTGAAAAGGCACCGAACACTGAAGCTTTCTTT. The gene calls are TRBV6-1 and TRBJ1-1; D is undetermined. CDR1 is MNHNS, CDR2 SASEGT, per germline. With 2 bases removed from V and 1 base from J, the gap between germline ends came to 8 bases. The CDR3 spans 14 residues.

This chain joins TRBV7-2 and TRBJ2-5, with D tentatively TRBD2 (7 bases). CDR1 SGHTA and CDR2 FQGNSA come from the germline V gene. This CDR3 is built from 15 residues. Trimming left V 0 bases short and J 5 bases short, with 13 bases between. As DNA, the CDR3 is TGTGCCAGCAGCTTAGCGGGGGGGCCTCTGGAGACCCAGTACTTC. Residues: CASSLAGGPLETQYF. Full variable domain (remainder filled in from reference TRBV7-2 and TRBJ2-5): GAGVSQSPSNKVTEKGKDVELRCDPISGHTALYWYRQSLGQGLEFLIYFQGNSAPDKSGLPSDRFSAERTGGSVSTLTIQRTQQEDSAVYLCASSLAGGPLETQYFGPGTRLLVL.

In regard to this clonotype: This may stem from a read error, because a much larger clone lies one nucleotide away. The V gene is TRBV6-5, the J gene TRBJ2-2; D gene uncertain. Deletions cut 1 base from V and 7 bases from J, with 13 bases between. From germline, CDR1 is MNHEY and CDR2 SVGAGI. This CDR3 region has 15 residues. The CDR3 spells CASSYWSGAFGELFF. CDR3 bases: TGTGCCAGCAGTTACTGGTCAGGTGCATTCGGGGAGCTGTTTTTT.

This clonotype has just a few counts. The chain uses TRBV6-2 or TRBV6-3 and TRBJ2-5; 7 bases are shared with TRBD1. The germline gives CDR1 MNHEY, CDR2 SVGEGT. V gave up 5 bases and J gave up 5 bases; unmatched junction bases: 11. CDR3 length: 15 amino acids. CDR3 coding DNA: TGTGCCAGCAGTACCCGGGACAGTATCTCGGAGACCCAGTACTTC. This codes for CASSTRDSISETQYF.

V gene TRBV7-7 combines with J gene TRBJ2-7, with 11 nucleotides matching TRBD2. V was clipped by 5 bases and J by 3 bases; unmatched bases: 6. Germline V gene sequence: CDR1 SSHAT, CDR2 FNYEAQ (reference sequence). This CDR3 has 15 amino acids. CDR3 bases: TGTGCCAGCAGCAAGCGACTAGCGGGGAGCTACGAGCAGTACTTC. This codes for CASSKRLAGSYEQYF.

This chain uses TRBV12-3 or TRBV12-4 with TRBJ1-4; D may be TRBD1 (5 bases). The CDR3 consists of 14 residues. V shed 6 bases and J shed 0 bases, with 8 bases lying between them. Here the CDR3 DNA reads TGTGCCAGCAGGCCGACAGCAACTAATGAAAAACTGTTTTTT. Translated: CASRPTATNEKLFF.

This chain connects TRBV5-6 to TRBJ2-6; D not certain. Germline-derived CDR1 and CDR2 are SGHDT and YYEEEE. The CDR3 is made up of 17 amino acids. V lost 4 bases, J lost 0 bases, and 14 bases lay in between. Here the CDR3 reads CASSLTGQSSGANVLTF. DNA for the CDR3: TGTGCCAGCAGCCTGACCGGTCAGAGCTCTGGGGCCAACGTCCTGACTTTC.

The sample holds a few counts of this clonotype. The chain is built from TRBV20-1 and TRBJ2-1; the match to TRBD2 covers 14 bases. CDR1 and CDR2 (germline): DFQATT, SNEGSKA (reference sequence). The CDR3 is 13 residues long. V dropped 5 bases and J dropped 8; count of bases not matched to a gene: 2. The CDR3 sequence: CSAGLAGGDEQFF. CDR3 in DNA: TGCAGTGCTGGACTAGCGGGGGGCGATGAGCAGTTCTTC.

This clonotype was counted between two and nine times. The rearrangement uses TRBV5-1 and TRBJ2-5; the D is unclear. This CDR3 contains 14 residues. CDR1 is SGHRS and CDR2 is YFSETQ in the germline V gene. V lost 5 bases to trimming and J lost 0 bases, with 11 bases between them. The CDR3 is CASRKGTNQETQYF. CDR3 nucleotides: TGCGCCAGCAGGAAGGGCACAAACCAAGAGACCCAGTACTTC.

The J gene is TRBJ2-7, the V gene TRBV7-9; no firm D call. The germline CDR1 and CDR2 sequences are SEHNR and FQNEAQ (reference sequence). The ends were cut back, 5 bases at V and 0 bases at J, with 14 bases in the middle. This CDR3 spans 15 amino acids. The CDR3 protein is CASSPPGGISYEQYF. Written as DNA, the CDR3 is TGTGCCAGCAGCCCCCCGGGCGGAATCTCCTACGAGCAGTACTTC.

This sequence joins TRBV20-1 and TRBJ2-1; TRBD2 aligns across 9 bases. Germline-derived CDR1 and CDR2 are DFQATT and SNEGSKA (reference sequence). V lost 6 bases and J lost 7; bases outside the gene matches: 19. This CDR3 is built from 17 residues. Here the CDR3 DNA reads TGCAGTGCGCCCGGGACTAGCAAACCCTGGGCGTGGAATGAGCAGTTCTTC. Protein sequence: CSAPGTSKPWAWNEQFF.

CDR3 sequence (DNA): TGTGCCAGCGCGGGGGCGACCACAGATACGCAGTATTTT. The encoded protein is CASAGATTDTQYF. The chain combines TRBV12-3 or TRBV12-4 with TRBJ2-3; D may be TRBD2 (7 bases). The CDR3 has 13 residues. V shed 8 bases and J shed 2 bases, with 11 bases lying between them.

The chain has TRBV12-3 or TRBV12-4 and TRBJ2-4; TRBD2 is a possible D gene (6 bases). The CDR3 is 16 amino acids. Trimming pared 6 bases from V and 0 bases from J, leaving 15 bases between. CDR3 loop: CASSIEVGGAKNIQYF. The DNA for the CDR3 is TGTGCCAGCAGCATCGAGGTGGGGGGAGCCAAAAACATTCAGTACTTC.

The chain couples TRBV12-3 or TRBV12-4 to TRBJ2-7; 9 nucleotides align to TRBD1. This CDR3 comprises 16 residues. V lost 4 bases to trimming and J lost 1 base; unmatched junction nucleotides: 8. The CDR3 DNA is TGTGCCAGCAGTTCGGCACCGGGACAGGGATCCTACGAGCAGTACTTC. Translating gives CASSSAPGQGSYEQYF.

This clonotype was counted a few times. The rearrangement uses TRBV4-1 and TRBJ2-3; 9 bases align to TRBD2. V dropped 1 base and J dropped 9; count of bases not matched to a gene: 8. The CDR3 runs to 15 residues. Germline V lookup: CDR1 MGHRA, CDR2 YSYEKL. DNA for the CDR3: TGCGCCAGCAGCCAAGGCCGGGCTAGCGGGGTGACGCAGTATTTT. Translating it yields CASSQGRASGVTQYF.

A single count supports this clonotype. The chain carries TRBV6-2 or TRBV6-3 and TRBJ2-7; 12 bases agree with TRBD1. The DNA end favors TRBJ2-4, so the J call may be wrong. Germline CDR1 and CDR2: MNHEY and SVGEGT. The CDR3 is 15 amino acids. The CDR3 loop is CASSPSGTGGYIQYF. The CDR3 DNA follows: TGTGCCAGCAGCCCCTCCGGGACAGGGGGCTACATTCAGTACTTC.

This chain uses TRBV6-5 with TRBJ2-5, with TRBD1 identical over 7 bases. The J call may not be correct, given that the DNA end is closer to TRBJ2-7. CDR3 length equals 14 residues. CDR1 and CDR2 from the germline V gene are MNHEY and SVGAGI. CDR3 protein: CASKETGFNYEQYF. The CDR3 bases are TGTGCCAGCAAGGAGACAGGGTTTAATTACGAGCAGTACTTC.

The chain links TRBV20-1 to TRBJ2-1; 13 bases map to TRBD2. CDR3 length equals 15 residues. Losses at the gene ends were 5 bases for V and 6 bases for J; bases not matched to a gene: 7. CDR1 and CDR2 (germline): DFQATT, SNEGSKA (reference sequence). CDR3 region: CSARPWTSGGNEQFF. CDR3 coding DNA: TGCAGTGCTCGGCCCTGGACTAGCGGGGGCAATGAGCAGTTCTTC.

Only a few counts were recorded for this clonotype. The chain links TRBV5-1 to TRBJ2-1; D is unclear. Looked up from germline, CDR1 is SGHRS and CDR2 is YFSETQ. The CDR3 runs 16 residues. Trimming removed 3 bases from V and 5 bases from J, with 18 bases in between. The CDR3 here is CASSSRPGTADNEQFF. CDR3 coding DNA: TGCGCCAGCAGCTCCCGCCCAGGTACTGCGGACAATGAGCAGTTCTTC. The full variable domain, completed using reference TRBV5-1 and TRBJ2-1, is KAGVTQTPRYLIKTRGQQVTLSCSPISGHRSVSWYQQTPGQGLQFLFEYFSETQRNKGNFPGRFSGRQFSNSRSEMNVSTLELGDSALYLCASSSRPGTADNEQFFGPGTRLTVL.

This clonotype appeared once. A much more abundant neighbour one base away suggests this may be a read error. This chain joins TRBV12-3 or TRBV12-4 and TRBJ1-2; 7 positions agree with TRBD1. CDR3 length equals 16 residues. The CDR3 loop is CACSSRHRGGDSGYTF. As DNA, the CDR3 is TGTGCCTGCAGTTCCCGACACAGGGGAGGGGATAGTGGCTACACCTTC.

There are a few counts of this clonotype. The chain has TRBV6-2 or TRBV6-3 and TRBJ2-1; 7 positions match TRBD2. CDR3 length: 15 amino acids. J was trimmed by 5 bases and V by 6 bases; bases with no gene match: 10. The germline CDR1 and CDR2 sequences are MNHEY and SVGEGT. The CDR3 region has the DNA TGTGCCAGCAGGGCCTGGGGCAGCGGGGACAATGAGCAGTTCTTC. This gives the protein CASRAWGSGDNEQFF.

This chain connects TRBV5-5 to TRBJ1-5; 7 bases are a match to TRBD1. Germline CDR1 reads SGHKS; CDR2 reads YYEKEE (reference sequence). The V segment lost 5 bases and the J segment 4 bases; nucleotides outside the gene matches: 9. This CDR3 region has 15 residues. CDR3 residues: CASSPTGQLNQPQHF. The DNA of the CDR3 is TGTGCCAGCAGTCCTACGGGACAGTTAAATCAGCCCCAGCATTTT.

In this sample, this clonotype turned up a few times. CDR3 residues: CASTPRSGGTEAFF. The CDR3 DNA reads TGTGCCAGCACCCCACGAAGCGGCGGAACTGAAGCTTTCTTT. This chain links TRBV7-2 with TRBJ1-1, with D unresolved. The germline gives CDR1 SGHTA, CDR2 FQGNSA. Trimming shortened V by 7 bases and J by 5 bases, and 17 bases separated the two germline ends. The CDR3 length is 14 residues.

J is TRBJ2-3 and V is TRBV4-1, with D tentatively TRBD1 or TRBD2 (5 bases each). Germline loops: CDR1 MGHRA, CDR2 YSYEKL. This CDR3 is built from 17 residues. The V end was cut by 5 bases, the J end by 2 bases, with 20 bases between. CDR3 residues: CASSYRGVRGPTDTQYF. For the CDR3, the DNA is TGCGCCAGCAGCTACCGAGGGGTGAGGGGCCCCACAGATACGCAGTATTTT.

This sequence joins TRBV18 and TRBJ2-5; D possibly corresponds to TRBD2 (6 bases). TRBJ2-4 matches the DNA end more closely, so the J call is doubtful. CDR3 length: 15 amino acids. CDR1 KGHSH and CDR2 LQKENI come from the germline V gene. The CDR3 spells CASSPRDSEGNIQYF. CDR3 nucleotide sequence: TGTGCCAGCTCACCACGGGACTCGGAGGGAAACATTCAGTACTTC.

This clonotype was counted only a few times. The chain uses TRBV11-2 and TRBJ2-7; 11 bases are shared with TRBD1. Germline CDR1 and CDR2: SGHAT and FQNNGV. The junction had 8 bases not matched to a gene; V was cut back by 5 bases and J by 5 bases. This CDR3 is built from 15 residues. CDR3 sequence reads: CASSPRGTGGNEQYF. In DNA form, the CDR3 reads TGTGCCAGCAGCCCACGCGGGACAGGGGGTAACGAGCAGTACTTC.